Below, one T cell receptor beta chain is given with its context. The sample holds many counts of this clonotype. The antigen it binds to is not known. No qualities accompany the bases; no much larger clone lies one base away. In light of the paper, this sample's time point label describes: persistent/refractory GD, antithyroid drugs over 5 years with positive TRAb. For both TCR sequencing and RNA sequencing, RNA was extracted from PBMCs using TRIzol. Graves' disease was diagnosed according to American Thyroid Association guidelines. Recruitment of patients was carried out at an endocrinology department in Xi'an, China. From each patient, approximately 9 milliliters of peripheral blood was collected into an EDTA anticoagulant tube. Ficoll Paque Plus density gradient separation was used to isolate PBMCs, and no additional T cell sorting was done. RNA quality was checked with an Agilent 2100 Bioanalyzer and agarose gel, and concentration with a NanoDrop 2000.

The sample comes from a study of regulatory T cells in long-lasting Graves disease (dated by TCRdb to the early 2020s). Regarding the complete study: To count as having persistent Graves' disease, a patient had to have received antithyroid drug treatment for over 5 years with TSH receptor autoantibodies remaining persistently positive. Peripheral blood TCR sequencing and RNA sequencing compared persistent Graves' disease patients with newly diagnosed Graves' disease patients. The study was registered as a clinical trial and conducted in China. A total of around 35 samples were covered by TCR sequencing, comprising approximately 13 persistent and 20 or so newly diagnosed Graves' disease patients. Antithyroid drugs had been taken for approximately 9.7 years on average by persistent Graves' disease patients in the clinical cohort. Overall study outcomes, separate from this receptor: Persistent patients shared more public clonotypes among themselves (around 3,000) than newly diagnosed patients did (nearly 1,000). Peripheral blood alone was examined, since thyroid tissue, which constituted the primary lesion, could not be accessed. Persistent Graves' disease patients showed lower TCR Shannon entropy and fewer highly expanded clones than newly diagnosed patients, suggesting clonal expansion. The authors acknowledged the small sample size as a limitation that may reduce accuracy. Preferential use of TRBV28, TRBJ1-2 and TRBJ2-5 was observed in persistent disease, whereas TRBV20-1 and TRBJ2-1 were favored in newly diagnosed disease. Sequencing and analysis were limited to the TCR beta chain.

The receptor library was made with multiplex PCR. Sequenced using an Illumina HiSeq 4000. TCR beta libraries were built with iRepertoire HTBI primers and Arm-PCR amplification of CDR3 regions. Before sequencing, the PCR products underwent gel purification. Per the source publication's procedure: Across samples, about 64 TRBV and 12 to 15 TRBJ segments were identified and used for gene usage analysis of CDR3 amino acid clonotypes. COPE and FqMerger were used to merge filtered high-quality paired reads into contigs. BLAST was used to align contigs to the IMGT TRBV, TRBD and TRBJ reference genes, and CDR3 was defined following IMGT. Clonotypes above 0.1% frequency were classified as highly expanded clones. Repertoire diversity was measured by Shannon entropy, and V-J evenness by the Gini coefficient. Public clonotypes were defined as clonotypes shared by more than one individual. TCRdb reworked the public reads: Q25 trimming with fastp, MiXCR clone assembly, productive beta chains retained. Entries are consolidated by CDR3 protein sequence, retaining the most common genes and DNA. TCRdb assigned the V and J calls; the authors' analysis was not used. Across this sample there are about 470,000 distinct CDR3 sequences, with roughly 21% seen only once. 7% to 9% of the sample is held by the ten biggest clonotypes.

There are 15 amino acids in the CDR3, from cysteine to phenylalanine inclusive. This entry keeps only the CDR3 DNA: 45 bases, framed from base 1. Cut back by 2 bases and 2 bases, the V and J ends lie 10 bases apart. CDR1 SGHTA and CDR2 FQGNSA are derived from the germline V gene. The chain is encoded by TRBV7-2 joined to TRBJ1-5; D gene: possibly TRBD1, on 5 matching bases. This clonotype was obtained from a female donor with Graves disease. This material consisted of peripheral blood mononuclear cells (PBMCs), taken when the disease was refractory, from a patient treated with antithyroid drugs. The CDR3 sequence is CASSLIGVGNQPQHF. The DNA reads as follows: TGTGCCAGCAGCTTAATAGGGGTGGGCAATCAGCCCCAGCATTTT.